This TCR beta chain was sequenced for a study of blood T cell repertoires in COVID-19. Patients of the Seattle cohort, enrolled during active infection, were followed longitudinally. How the authors handled the data: Reference gene primer amplification in the assay estimated nucleated cell counts. Here immunoSEQ multiplex PCR was the method, and the copy in TCRdb shows in-frame clones only, minus some. Clone size and the V and J calls come from that table; the DNA yielded D and trimming. The sample holds fewer than 60,000 clones, 81% seen once. The CDR3 consists of 14 residues. V was trimmed by 1 base and J by 3 bases, leaving 10 bases between them. CDR1 is MGHRA and CDR2 is YSYEKL in the germline V gene.

Sequences were obtained from peripheral blood. The chain has TRBV4-1 and TRBJ2-7, with D possibly matching TRBD2 (6 bases). This TCR was recovered from a woman at least 80 years old with COVID-19, enrolled during active disease. CDR3 sequence (DNA): TGCGCCAGCAGCCAAGCCGGGACTGGCTACGAGCAGTACTTC. This gives the protein CASSQAGTGYEQYF.